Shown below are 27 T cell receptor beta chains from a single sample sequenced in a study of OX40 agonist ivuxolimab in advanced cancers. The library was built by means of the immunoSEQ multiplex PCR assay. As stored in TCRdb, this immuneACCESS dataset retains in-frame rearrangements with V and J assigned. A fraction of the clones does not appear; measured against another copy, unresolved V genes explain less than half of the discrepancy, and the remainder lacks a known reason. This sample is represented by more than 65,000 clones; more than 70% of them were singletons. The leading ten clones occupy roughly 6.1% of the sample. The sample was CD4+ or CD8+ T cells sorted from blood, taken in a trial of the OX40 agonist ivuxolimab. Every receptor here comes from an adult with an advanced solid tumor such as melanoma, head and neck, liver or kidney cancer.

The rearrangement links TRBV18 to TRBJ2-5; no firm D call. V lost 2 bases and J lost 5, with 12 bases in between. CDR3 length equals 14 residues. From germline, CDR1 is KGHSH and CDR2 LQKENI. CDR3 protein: CASSPGPMVETQYF. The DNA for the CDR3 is TGTGCCAGCTCACCAGGCCCAATGGTGGAGACCCAGTACTTC. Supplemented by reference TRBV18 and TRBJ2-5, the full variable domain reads NAGVMQNPRHLVRRRGQEARLRCSPMKGHSHVYWYRQLPEEGLKFMVYLQKENIIDESGMPKERFSAEFPKEGPSILRIQQVVRGDSAAYFCASSPGPMVETQYFGPGTRLLVL.

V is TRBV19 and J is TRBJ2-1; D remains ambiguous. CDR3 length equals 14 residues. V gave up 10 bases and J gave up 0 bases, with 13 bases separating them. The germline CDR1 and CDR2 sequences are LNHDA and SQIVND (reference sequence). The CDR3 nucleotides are TGTGCCACCTCATTGGGGAACTCCTACAATGAGCAGTTCTTC. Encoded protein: CATSLGNSYNEQFF.

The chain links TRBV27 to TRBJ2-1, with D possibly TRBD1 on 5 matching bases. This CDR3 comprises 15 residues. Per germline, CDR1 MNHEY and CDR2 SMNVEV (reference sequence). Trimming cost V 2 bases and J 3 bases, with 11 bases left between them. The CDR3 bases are TGTGCCAGCAGTTTAGCCTTCCAGGGCTACAATGAGCAGTTCTTC. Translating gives CASSLAFQGYNEQFF.

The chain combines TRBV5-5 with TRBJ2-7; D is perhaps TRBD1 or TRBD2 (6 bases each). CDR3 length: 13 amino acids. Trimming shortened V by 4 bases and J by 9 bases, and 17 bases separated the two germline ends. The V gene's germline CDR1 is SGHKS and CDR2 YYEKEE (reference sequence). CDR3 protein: CASSTAGGNRQYF. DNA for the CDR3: TGTGCCAGCAGCACCGCCGGGGGCAACCGGCAGTACTTC.

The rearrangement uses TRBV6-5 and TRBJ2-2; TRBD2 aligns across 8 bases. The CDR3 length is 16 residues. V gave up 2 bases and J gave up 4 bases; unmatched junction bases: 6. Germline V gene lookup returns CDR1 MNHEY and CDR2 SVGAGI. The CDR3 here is CASSYQTLAVTGELFF. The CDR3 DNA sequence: TGTGCCAGCAGTTACCAAACACTAGCGGTCACCGGGGAGCTGTTTTTT.

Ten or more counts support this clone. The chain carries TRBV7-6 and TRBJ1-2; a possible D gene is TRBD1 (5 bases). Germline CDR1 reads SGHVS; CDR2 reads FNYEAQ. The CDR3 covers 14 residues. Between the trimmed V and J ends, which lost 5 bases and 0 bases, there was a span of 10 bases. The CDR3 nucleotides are TGTGCCAGCAGCCCTGACAGTACTAACTATGGCTACACCTTC. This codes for CASSPDSTNYGYTF.

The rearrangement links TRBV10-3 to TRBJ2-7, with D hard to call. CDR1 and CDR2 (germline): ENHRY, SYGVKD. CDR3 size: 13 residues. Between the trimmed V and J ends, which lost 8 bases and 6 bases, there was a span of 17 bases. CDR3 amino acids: CAIGWGREFEQYF. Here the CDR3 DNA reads TGTGCCATCGGATGGGGAAGGGAATTCGAGCAGTACTTC.

The CDR3 is CASSQEATSGRARETQYF. In DNA form, the CDR3 reads TGCGCCAGCAGCCAAGAAGCGACTAGCGGGAGGGCCAGGGAGACCCAGTACTTC. The chain couples TRBV4-3 to TRBJ2-5; 14 nucleotides match TRBD2. With V trimmed by 0 bases and J by 5 bases, 8 bases remained unmatched. The length of the CDR3 is 18 residues. CDR1 is LGHNA and CDR2 is YSLEER in the germline V gene.

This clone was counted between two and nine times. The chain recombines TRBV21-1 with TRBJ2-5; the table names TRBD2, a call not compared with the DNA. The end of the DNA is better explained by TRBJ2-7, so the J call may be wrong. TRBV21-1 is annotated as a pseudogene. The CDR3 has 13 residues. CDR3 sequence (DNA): TGTGCCACCAAGCAAGTCTATATCTACGAGCAGTACTTC. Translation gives CATKQVYIYEQYF.

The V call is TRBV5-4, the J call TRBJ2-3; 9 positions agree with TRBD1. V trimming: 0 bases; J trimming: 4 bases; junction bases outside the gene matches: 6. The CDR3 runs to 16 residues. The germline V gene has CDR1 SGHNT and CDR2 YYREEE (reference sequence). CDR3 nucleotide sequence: TGTGCCAGCAGCTTGGAGGGACAGGGATTATCAGATACGCAGTATTTT. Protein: CASSLEGQGLSDTQYF.

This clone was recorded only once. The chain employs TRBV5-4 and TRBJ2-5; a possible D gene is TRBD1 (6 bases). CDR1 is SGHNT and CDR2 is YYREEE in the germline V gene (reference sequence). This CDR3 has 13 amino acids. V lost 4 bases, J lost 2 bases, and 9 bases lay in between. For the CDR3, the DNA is TGTGCCAGCAGCGCCGGACAGCAAGAGACCCAGTACTTC. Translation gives CASSAGQQETQYF.

Here the CDR3 DNA reads TGTGCCAGCAGCCCTGGGACTAGCGTGTACACAGATACGCAGTATTTT. Protein: CASSPGTSVYTDTQYF. This sequence joins TRBV14 and TRBJ2-3, with 10 bases matching TRBD2. The junction had 6 bases not matched to a gene; V was cut back by 4 bases and J by 2 bases. CDR3 size: 16 residues. Looked up from germline, CDR1 is SGHDN and CDR2 is FVKESK.

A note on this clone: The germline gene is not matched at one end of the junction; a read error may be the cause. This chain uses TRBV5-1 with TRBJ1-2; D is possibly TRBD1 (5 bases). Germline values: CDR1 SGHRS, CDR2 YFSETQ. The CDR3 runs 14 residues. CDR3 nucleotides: TGTGCCAGCAGCTTTCGCTCGAGGGGCTATGGCTACACCTTC. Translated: CASSFRSRGYGYTF.

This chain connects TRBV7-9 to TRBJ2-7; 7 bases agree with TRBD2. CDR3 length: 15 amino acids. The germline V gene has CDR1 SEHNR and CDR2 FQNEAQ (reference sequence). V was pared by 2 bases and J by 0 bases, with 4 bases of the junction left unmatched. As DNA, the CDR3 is TGTGCCAGCAGCTTATCCGCGGGAGTCTCCTACGAGCAGTACTTC. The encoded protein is CASSLSAGVSYEQYF.

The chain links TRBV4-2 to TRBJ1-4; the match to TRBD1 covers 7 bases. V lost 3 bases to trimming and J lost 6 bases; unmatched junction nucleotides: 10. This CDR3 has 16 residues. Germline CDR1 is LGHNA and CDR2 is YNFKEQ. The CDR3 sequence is CASSHTPGGLDEKLFF. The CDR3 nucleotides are TGTGCCAGCAGCCACACCCCAGGGGGTTTGGATGAAAAACTGTTTTTT.

CDR3 in DNA: TGTGCCAGCAGCTCGACTATCACCGGGGAGCTGTTTTTT. Translation gives CASSSTITGELFF. This chain connects TRBV7-3 to TRBJ2-2, with a weak D call TRBD2 (5 bases). CDR3 length: 13 residues. Germline V lookup: CDR1 SGHTA, CDR2 FQGTGA. V was trimmed by 4 bases and J by 4 bases, leaving 7 bases between them.

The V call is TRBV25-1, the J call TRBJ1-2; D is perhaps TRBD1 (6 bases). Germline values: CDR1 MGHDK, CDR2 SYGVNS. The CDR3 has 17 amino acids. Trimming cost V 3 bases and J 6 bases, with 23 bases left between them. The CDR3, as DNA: TGTGCCAGCAGTGAGCCTACCTGGGGGGGCGTCATGAATGGCTACACCTTC. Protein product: CASSEPTWGGVMNGYTF.

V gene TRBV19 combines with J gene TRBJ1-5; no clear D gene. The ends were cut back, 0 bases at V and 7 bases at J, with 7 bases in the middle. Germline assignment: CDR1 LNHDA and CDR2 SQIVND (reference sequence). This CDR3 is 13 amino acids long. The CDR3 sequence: CASSIDGVQPQHF. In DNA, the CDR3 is TGTGCCAGTAGTATAGATGGGGTCCAGCCCCAGCATTTT.

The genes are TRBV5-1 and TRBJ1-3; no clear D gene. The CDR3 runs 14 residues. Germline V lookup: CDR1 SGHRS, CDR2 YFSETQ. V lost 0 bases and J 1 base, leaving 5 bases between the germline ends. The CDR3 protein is CASSLGSSGNTIYF. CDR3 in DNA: TGCGCCAGCAGCTTGGGTTCGTCTGGAAACACCATATATTTT.

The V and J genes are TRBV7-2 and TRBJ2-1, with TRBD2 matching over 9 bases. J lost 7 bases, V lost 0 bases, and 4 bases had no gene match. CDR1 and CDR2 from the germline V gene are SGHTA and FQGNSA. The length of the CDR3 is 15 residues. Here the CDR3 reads CASSLADLAGNEQFF. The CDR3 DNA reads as TGTGCCAGCAGCTTAGCAGACCTAGCGGGGAATGAGCAGTTCTTC.

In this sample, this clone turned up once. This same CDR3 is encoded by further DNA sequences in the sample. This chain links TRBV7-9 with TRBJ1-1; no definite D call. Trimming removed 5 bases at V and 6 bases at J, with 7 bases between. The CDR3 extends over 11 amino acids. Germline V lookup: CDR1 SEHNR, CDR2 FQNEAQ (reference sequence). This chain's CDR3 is CASSLRPEAFF. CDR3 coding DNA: TGTGCCAGCAGCCTTCGGCCTGAAGCTTTCTTT.

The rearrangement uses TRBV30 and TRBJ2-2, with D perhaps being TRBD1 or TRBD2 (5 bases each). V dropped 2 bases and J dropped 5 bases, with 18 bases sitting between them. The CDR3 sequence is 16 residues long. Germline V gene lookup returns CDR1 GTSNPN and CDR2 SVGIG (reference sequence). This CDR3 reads CAWSPRDRVGTGELFF. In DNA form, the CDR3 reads TGTGCCTGGAGTCCCCGGGACCGCGTGGGAACCGGGGAGCTGTTTTTT.

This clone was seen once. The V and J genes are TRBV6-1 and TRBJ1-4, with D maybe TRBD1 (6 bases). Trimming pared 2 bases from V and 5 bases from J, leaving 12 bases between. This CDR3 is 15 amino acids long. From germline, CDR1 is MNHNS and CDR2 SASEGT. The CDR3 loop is CASSEIGTRNEKLFF. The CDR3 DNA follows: TGTGCCAGCAGTGAAATTGGGACAAGGAATGAAAAACTGTTTTTT.

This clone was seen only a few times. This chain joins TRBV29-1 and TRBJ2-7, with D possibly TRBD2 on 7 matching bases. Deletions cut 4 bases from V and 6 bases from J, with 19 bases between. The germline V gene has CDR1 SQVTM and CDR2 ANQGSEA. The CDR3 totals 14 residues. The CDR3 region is CSVVLRGQGGEQYF. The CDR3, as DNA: TGCAGCGTTGTGTTGCGGGGGCAGGGTGGCGAGCAGTACTTC.

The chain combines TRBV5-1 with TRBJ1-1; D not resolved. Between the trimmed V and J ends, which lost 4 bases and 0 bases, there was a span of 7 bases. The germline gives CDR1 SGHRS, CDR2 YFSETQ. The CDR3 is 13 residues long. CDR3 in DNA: TGCGCCAGCAGCCAGGACCTGAACACTGAAGCTTTCTTT. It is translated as CASSQDLNTEAFF.

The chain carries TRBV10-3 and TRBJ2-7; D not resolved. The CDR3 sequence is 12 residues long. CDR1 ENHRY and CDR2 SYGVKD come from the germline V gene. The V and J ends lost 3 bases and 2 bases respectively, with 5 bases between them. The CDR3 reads CAISEIPYEQYF. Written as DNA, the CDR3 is TGTGCCATCAGTGAAATTCCCTACGAGCAGTACTTC.

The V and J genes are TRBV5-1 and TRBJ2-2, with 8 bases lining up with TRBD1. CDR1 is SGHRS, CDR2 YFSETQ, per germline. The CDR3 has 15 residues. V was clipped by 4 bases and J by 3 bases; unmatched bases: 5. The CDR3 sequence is CASSPKTGDTGELFF. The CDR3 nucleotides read TGCGCCAGCAGCCCTAAGACAGGGGACACCGGGGAGCTGTTTTTT. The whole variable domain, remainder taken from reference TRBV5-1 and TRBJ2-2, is KAGVTQTPRYLIKTRGQQVTLSCSPISGHRSVSWYQQTPGQGLQFLFEYFSETQRNKGNFPGRFSGRQFSNSRSEMNVSTLELGDSALYLCASSPKTGDTGELFFGEGSRLTVL.